Described below is a single T cell receptor (beta chain) sequence and its context. Its specificity is not known. This record comes from a study of a mutant IDH1 vaccine in newly diagnosed glioma. Across the whole study: Vaccinations, eight in total, occurred in weeks 1, 3, 5, 7, 11, 15, 19, 23. Vaccines were begun 4-6 weeks after radiotherapy alone, or with temozolomide cycles.

Study results and limitations: There were vaccine-induced immune responses in around 94% of the patients.

Only in-frame clones appear in the TCRdb table, and some are missing; sequencing was by immunoSEQ multiplex PCR. The data hold 35,000 to 50,000 clones, with 65% to 85% observed a single time. The CDR3 sequence is 15 residues long. Germline values: CDR1 SGDLS, CDR2 YYNGEE. Trimming removed 4 bases at V and 1 base at J, with 14 bases between. Time point denoted: week 23, last vaccination. Each vaccine dose was 300 ug of mutant IDH1 20-mer peptide, with topical imiquimod. The sample consisted of PBMCs, taken from a glioma patient whose treatment included an IDH1 peptide vaccine. The clonotype was recovered from a woman under 30 with glioma. Some clones in this sample may be carry-over from other donors' samples. This sequence joins TRBV9 and TRBJ1-1, with D possibly matching TRBD1 (5 bases). The CDR3 is CASSPQGLRNTEAFF. For the CDR3, the DNA is TGTGCCAGCAGCCCCCAGGGACTTAGGAACACTGAAGCTTTCTTT.